The 22 T cell receptor beta chains below were found in one sample sequenced in a study of blood T cell repertoires in COVID-19. Libraries were prepared by immunoSEQ multiplex PCR; TCRdb keeps only in-frame clonotypes and omits some of them. The sample carries over 70,000 clones, approximately 76% recorded once. Sequenced sample: peripheral blood. Receptor source: a man in his 70s with active or convalescent COVID-19.

This clone has just one count. This chain uses TRBV6-5 with TRBJ2-3; tentatively, D is TRBD2 (7 bases). With 6 bases removed from V and 4 bases from J, the gap between germline ends came to 14 bases. CDR1 is MNHEY and CDR2 is SVGAGI in the germline V gene. The CDR3 extends over 14 amino acids. The CDR3 reads CASRGRGPADTQYF. The DNA of the CDR3 is TGTGCCAGCAGGGGGCGGGGGCCCGCAGATACGCAGTATTTT.

The chain combines TRBV28 with TRBJ2-3; 12 bases agree with TRBD2. The CDR3 sequence is 15 residues long. V lost 5 bases and J lost 4; bases outside the gene matches: 4. CDR1 MDHEN and CDR2 SYDVKM come from the germline V gene. CDR3 residues: CASSAGTSGSDTQYF. The CDR3 DNA is TGTGCCAGCAGTGCCGGGACTAGCGGGTCAGATACGCAGTATTTT.

The sample holds one count of this clone. J is TRBJ1-4 and V is TRBV6-5, with a possible D match to TRBD1 (5 bases). The germline gives CDR1 MNHEY, CDR2 SVGAGI. Trimming left V 6 bases short and J 12 bases short, with 11 bases between. The CDR3 is made up of 11 amino acids. CDR3 sequence: CASSLRDELFF. As DNA, the CDR3 is TGTGCCAGCAGCCTCAGGGATGAACTGTTTTTT.

This chain connects TRBV5-1 to TRBJ2-1; the match to TRBD1 covers 7 bases. Trimming cost V 4 bases and J 9 bases; bases outside gene matches: 10. The CDR3 length is 14 residues. Germline CDR1 and CDR2: SGHRS and YFSETQ. Here the CDR3 reads CASSPGQEEGEQFF. As DNA, the CDR3 is TGCGCCAGCAGCCCCGGACAGGAAGAGGGTGAGCAGTTCTTC.

This rearrangement joins TRBV5-1 to TRBJ2-3; 9 bases align to TRBD2. Germline assignment: CDR1 SGHRS and CDR2 YFSETQ. The CDR3 contains 14 residues. V trimming: 4 bases; J trimming: 4 bases; junction bases outside the gene matches: 4. CDR3 in amino acids: CASSPLAGSDTQYF. The CDR3 DNA follows: TGCGCCAGCAGCCCCCTAGCGGGGTCAGATACGCAGTATTTT. The variable domain in full, with the rest retrieved from reference TRBV5-1 and TRBJ2-3, is KAGVTQTPRYLIKTRGQQVTLSCSPISGHRSVSWYQQTPGQGLQFLFEYFSETQRNKGNFPGRFSGRQFSNSRSEMNVSTLELGDSALYLCASSPLAGSDTQYFGPGTRLTVL.

The chain links TRBV27 to TRBJ1-1, with D uncertain. The germline V gene has CDR1 MNHEY and CDR2 SMNVEV (reference sequence). The CDR3 is 13 amino acids. V was trimmed by 2 bases and J by 3 bases, leaving 7 bases between them. CDR3 sequence: CASSLTRDTEAFF. CDR3 DNA: TGTGCCAGCAGTTTAACCCGGGACACTGAAGCTTTCTTT.

The chain links TRBV28 to TRBJ1-4; D is unresolved. Trimming removed 5 bases at V and 0 bases at J, with 10 bases between. Germline-derived CDR1 and CDR2 are MDHEN and SYDVKM. The CDR3 totals 15 residues. The CDR3 nucleotides are TGTGCCAGCAGTGCCCCATCGGCAACTAATGAAAAACTGTTTTTT. Translating gives CASSAPSATNEKLFF.

In its sample, this clone was seen once. The CDR3 sequence is CASRRPSGGDRNEQFF. CDR3 DNA: TGTGCCAGCAGGCGGCCTAGCGGGGGGGATCGCAATGAGCAGTTCTTC. This chain links TRBV7-2 with TRBJ2-1; 12 positions match TRBD2. There are 16 residues in the CDR3. J was trimmed by 6 bases and V by 6 bases; bases with no gene match: 9. In germline, CDR1 is SGHTA, CDR2 FQGNSA.

The chain carries TRBV7-6 and TRBJ2-3; D gene unclear. CDR1 is SGHVS and CDR2 is FNYEAQ in the germline V gene. Trimming pared 6 bases from V and 3 bases from J, leaving 10 bases between. The CDR3 is 13 amino acids. CDR3 nucleotides: TGTGCCAGCAGTCAACCCGGGACAGATACGCAGTATTTT. It encodes CASSQPGTDTQYF.

The rearrangement uses TRBV5-4 and TRBJ1-2; unclear D gene. The CDR3 length is 19 residues. Germline CDR1 SGHNT, CDR2 YYREEE (reference sequence). The ends were cut back, 0 bases at V and 5 bases at J, with 26 bases in the middle. Here the CDR3 reads CASSLGNIGATRGFYGYTF. CDR3 coding DNA: TGTGCCAGCAGCTTGGGAAATATTGGCGCCACACGAGGTTTTTATGGCTACACCTTC.

This clone has just a few counts. This chain joins TRBV7-6 and TRBJ2-2; 14 bases are a match to TRBD2. The CDR3 length is 16 residues. CDR1 and CDR2 (germline): SGHVS, FNYEAQ. Germline trimming cut 4 bases from V and 4 bases from J; bases unmatched to any gene: 2. The CDR3 bases are TGTGCCAGCAGCTGGGGACTAGCGGGGGTCACCGGGGAGCTGTTTTTT. This encodes CASSWGLAGVTGELFF.

The chain carries TRBV19 and TRBJ2-5; no clear D gene. V was pared by 5 bases and J by 4 bases, with 14 bases between. The CDR3 has 14 amino acids. Germline-derived CDR1 and CDR2 are LNHDA and SQIVND (reference sequence). CDR3 DNA sequence: TGTGCCAGTAGTCCTGCCTTTGCGATAGAGACCCAGTACTTC. It yields the protein CASSPAFAIETQYF.

This chain joins TRBV19 and TRBJ1-4; 9 bases are a match to TRBD1. Germline CDR1 is LNHDA and CDR2 is SQIVND (reference sequence). J lost 8 bases, V lost 3 bases, and 7 bases had no gene match. This CDR3 spans 15 amino acids. In DNA, the CDR3 is TGTGCCAGTAGTATTTCGGGACAGGGTTACGAAAAACTGTTTTTT. This encodes CASSISGQGYEKLFF. The variable domain in full, with the rest retrieved from reference TRBV19 and TRBJ1-4, is DGGITQSPKYLFRKEGQNVTLSCEQNLNHDAMYWYRQDPGQGLRLIYYSQIVNDFQKGDIAEGYSVSREKKESFPLTVTSAQKNPTAFYLCASSISGQGYEKLFFGSGTQLSVL.

The chain combines TRBV11-2 with TRBJ2-5, with D maybe TRBD1 (5 bases). Germline loops: CDR1 SGHAT, CDR2 FQNNGV. The V end was cut by 1 base, the J end by 7 bases, with 16 bases between. This CDR3 spans 15 amino acids. CDR3 in amino acids: CASSLGYRNQGTQYF. The CDR3 DNA sequence: TGTGCCAGCAGCTTAGGCTACAGGAACCAGGGGACCCAGTACTTC.

The chain has TRBV19 and TRBJ1-4; D unclear. Trimming cost V 7 bases and J 8 bases, with 14 bases left between them. The CDR3 runs 13 residues. The germline V gene encodes CDR1 LNHDA and CDR2 SQIVND (reference sequence). The CDR3 protein is CASNRGRREKLFF. Written as DNA, the CDR3 is TGTGCCAGTAATCGGGGTCGTCGCGAAAAACTGTTTTTT.

The gene calls are TRBV30 and TRBJ1-5; TRBD1 is a possible D gene (5 bases). The CDR3 covers 16 residues. The V end was cut by 1 base, the J end by 5 bases, with 18 bases between. Germline assignment: CDR1 GTSNPN and CDR2 SVGIG (reference sequence). The CDR3 DNA reads TGTGCCTGGAGTGCGGCAGGGCAAGGGGTTTATCAGCCCCAGCATTTT. Translating it yields CAWSAAGQGVYQPQHF. The variable domain in full, completed from reference TRBV30 and TRBJ1-5, reads SQTIHQWPATLVQPVGSPLSLECTVEGTSNPNLYWYRQAAGRGLQLLFYSVGIGQISSEVPQNLSASRPQDRQFILSSKKLLLSDSGFYLCAWSAAGQGVYQPQHFGDGTRLSIL.

This chain links TRBV3-1 (or the pseudogene TRBV3-2) with TRBJ1-6, with 10 positions matching TRBD1. Germline V gene sequence: CDR1 LGHDT, CDR2 YNNKEL (reference sequence). Germline trimming cut 2 bases from V and 9 bases from J; bases unmatched to any gene: 1. This CDR3 has 14 amino acids. CDR3 DNA: TGTGCCAGCAGCCAACGGGACAGGGGTTCACCCCTCCACTTT. Its protein product is CASSQRDRGSPLHF.

The chain combines TRBV28 with TRBJ2-2; 7 positions agree with TRBD1. This CDR3 has 14 residues. Germline loops: CDR1 MDHEN, CDR2 SYDVKM. The trim removed 6 bases at V and 4 bases at J, leaving 5 bases unmatched. CDR3 loop: CASRNRGPTGELFF. The CDR3 DNA is TGTGCCAGCAGGAACAGGGGACCCACCGGGGAGCTGTTTTTT.

This clone has at least ten counts. The rearrangement uses TRBV10-3 and TRBJ1-3, with TRBD1 matching over 7 bases. The CDR3 contains 15 residues. The V segment lost 6 bases and the J segment 6 bases; nucleotides outside the gene matches: 11. Germline-derived CDR1 and CDR2 are ENHRY and SYGVKD. The DNA for the CDR3 is TGTGCCATCAGAGGCAGGGGGACGGAGGCAAACACCATATATTTT. Protein: CAIRGRGTEANTIYF.

The chain joins TRBV5-6 to TRBJ1-3; the D gene is possibly TRBD1 (6 bases). CDR3 length: 16 amino acids. Trimming shortened V by 4 bases and J by 3 bases, and 17 bases separated the two germline ends. CDR1 and CDR2 (germline): SGHDT, YYEEEE. The CDR3 coding sequence is TGTGCCAGCAGCCGCGAAGGGGTCAGGGGTGGAAACACCATATATTTT. Protein sequence: CASSREGVRGGNTIYF.

This clone occurred a few times. J is TRBJ1-6 and V is TRBV14; perhaps TRBD1 as D (5 bases). Germline loops: CDR1 SGHDN, CDR2 FVKESK. CDR3 length: 13 amino acids. V gave up 3 bases and J gave up 9 bases, with 9 bases separating them. The CDR3 loop is CASSQRQGSPLHF. The CDR3, as DNA: TGTGCCAGCAGCCAGAGGCAGGGTTCACCCCTCCACTTT.

The genes are TRBV6-5 and TRBJ2-3; D is possibly TRBD2 (5 bases). V was cut by 8 bases and J by 7 bases, with 22 bases left in between. The CDR3 runs to 15 residues. The germline V gene encodes CDR1 MNHEY and CDR2 SVGAGI. Written as DNA, the CDR3 is TGTGCCAGCGACGACTTGGGGAGCCGGAAACATACGCAGTATTTT. Its translation is CASDDLGSRKHTQYF.